This T cell receptor beta chain comes out of a study of control samples from healthy donors and cancer patients. Assay used: immunoSEQ multiplex PCR; TCRdb lists only in-frame clones, some missing. The sample has 64,000 or so clones; 92% are singletons. The clonotype comes from a man aged 35 to 55 with colorectal cancer. The sample comprised PBMCs.

In DNA, the CDR3 is TGTGCCAGCAGCTTCGGGACACCCTCCTACGAGCAGTACTTC. Protein sequence: CASSFGTPSYEQYF. The chain has TRBV5-4 and TRBJ2-7; possibly TRBD1 for D (6 bases). V was pared by 2 bases and J by 0 bases, with 9 bases between. The CDR3 consists of 14 residues. Per germline, CDR1 SGHNT and CDR2 YYREEE (reference sequence).